This T cell receptor beta chain was retrieved from a study of PD-L1 blockade in urothelial cancer. Study as a whole: Treatment start was followed by blood analysis at 3 weeks (second dose) and again at 6 weeks.

The method was immunoSEQ multiplex PCR; TCRdb's version includes in-frame clones alone and lacks a portion of them. Found here are 70,000 to 80,000 clones, approximately 86% of them singletons; the top ten hold roughly 6.6%. As for time point: pretreatment peripheral blood. Between the trimmed V and J ends, which lost 8 bases and 7 bases, there was a span of 16 bases. This CDR3 is 13 amino acids long. Germline loops: CDR1 MNHEY, CDR2 SMNVEV (reference sequence). The TCR originated in a man aged 35-49 years with urothelial cancer. This rearrangement joins TRBV27 to TRBJ2-3; the D gene is possibly TRBD1 (5 bases). This specimen was PBMCs, taken around atezolizumab (anti-PD-L1) treatment. The CDR3 bases are TGTGCCAGCTTACGTCAGGGTACAAATACGCAGTATTTT. Protein product: CASLRQGTNTQYF.